The TCR beta chain described here comes from a study of cytomegalovirus exposure and HLA in healthy donors. Study-wide context: The 110 or so validation repertoires were produced on the same platform as the 720 or so repertoires of the first cohort. This was reported in a later analysis.

The table came from immunoSEQ multiplex PCR; TCRdb's copy has only in-frame clones and leaves some out. The data contain more than 250,000 clones, about nine tenths of them singletons. The CDR3 covers 15 residues. The V end was cut by 6 bases, the J end by 1 base, with 16 bases between. CDR1 and CDR2 (germline): MDHEN, SYDVKM. The genes are TRBV28 and TRBJ2-7; tentative D call: TRBD1 (6 bases). What was sequenced was PBMCs. The TCR sequence derives from a young woman in good health and CMV-seronegative. In nucleotides, the CDR3 is TGTGCCAGCAGGAGGCAGGGGACATCTTCCTACGAGCAGTACTTC. It translates to CASRRQGTSSYEQYF.